What follows describes a single T cell receptor (beta chain). The data were obtained in a study of blood T cell repertoires in COVID-19. Study-wide background: The analysed material was cDNA or gDNA that came from T cells, B-cell-depleted T cells, or PBMCs.

With V trimmed by 4 bases and J by 0 bases, 3 bases remained unmatched. Germline V gene sequence: CDR1 MNHNS, CDR2 SASEGT. CDR3 length equals 16 residues. As originally analysed: Estimated nucleated cell counts came from reference gene primer amplification. TCRdb's table, derived via immunoSEQ multiplex PCR, lists solely in-frame clones and lacks some. V and J calls plus clone size are reproduced from that table; the DNA served to infer D and trimming. The table includes 400,000 or so clones, approximately 86% detected once. Participants' reported clinical history set cohort assignment. The sequence derives from a woman in her thirties or forties with acute COVID-19. The rearrangement links TRBV6-1 to TRBJ1-2, with TRBD1 identical over 12 bases. The sample consisted of PBMCs or T cells enriched from blood (not recorded which). In DNA form, the CDR3 reads TGTGCCAGCAGTGTAGGGACAGGGGGCGCTAACTATGGCTACACCTTC. Translation: CASSVGTGGANYGYTF.